This paragraph reports one T cell receptor beta chain. The antigen is undetermined. It was after nine to eleven days of culture that CD4+ T cells were isolated. A PCR test confirmed that the person had SARS-CoV-2 infection between March and December 2020. It was two doses of either the BNT162b2 or mRNA-1273 vaccine that participants received. The authors exchanged half the medium for IL-2 medium on days 3 and 7. Clones were sequenced by immunoSEQ multiplex PCR, and TCRdb holds only the in-frame ones, with some missing. Among roughly 46,000 clones listed, about 74% were seen once. This sample was included in a study of vaccination effects on CD4 cells after COVID-19. Study details: A few patients who were convalescent were sampled early, at day +14, and again late after vaccination. Samples gathered post-vaccine arrived a median of 72 days past the second dose. Study conclusions and caveats: Late after vaccination, infection- and vaccine-induced clones showed marked clonal contraction.

This sequence originates from a human donor who had a prior SARS-CoV-2 infection. Sample: CD4+ T cells from PBMCs cultured without peptide, taken after COVID-19 vaccination.

CDR3 coding DNA: TGTGCCAGCAGCTCACAAGGGACAGGGGAGTTGACCCAGTACTTC. The encoded protein is CASSSQGTGELTQYF. The chain couples TRBV7-2 to TRBJ2-5, with 10 bases aligning to TRBD1. The CDR3 spans 15 residues. From germline, CDR1 is SGHTA and CDR2 FQGNSA. V was clipped by 4 bases and J by 7 bases; unmatched bases: 9.